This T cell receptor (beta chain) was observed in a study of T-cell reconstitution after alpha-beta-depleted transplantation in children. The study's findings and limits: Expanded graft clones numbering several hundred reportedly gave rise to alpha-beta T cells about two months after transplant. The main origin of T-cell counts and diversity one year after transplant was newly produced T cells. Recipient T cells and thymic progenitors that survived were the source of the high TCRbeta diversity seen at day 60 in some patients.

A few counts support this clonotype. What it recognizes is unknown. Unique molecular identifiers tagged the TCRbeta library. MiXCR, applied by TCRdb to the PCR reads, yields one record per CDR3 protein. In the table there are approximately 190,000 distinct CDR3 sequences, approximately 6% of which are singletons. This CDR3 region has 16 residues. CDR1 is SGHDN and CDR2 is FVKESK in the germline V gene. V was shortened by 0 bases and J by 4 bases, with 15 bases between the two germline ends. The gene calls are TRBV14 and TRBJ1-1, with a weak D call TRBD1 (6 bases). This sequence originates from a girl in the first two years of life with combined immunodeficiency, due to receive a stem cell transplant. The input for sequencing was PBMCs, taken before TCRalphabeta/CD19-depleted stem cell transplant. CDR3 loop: CASSQERDKYTTEAFF. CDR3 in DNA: TGTGCCAGCAGCCAAGAGCGGGACAAGTATACCACTGAAGCTTTCTTT.